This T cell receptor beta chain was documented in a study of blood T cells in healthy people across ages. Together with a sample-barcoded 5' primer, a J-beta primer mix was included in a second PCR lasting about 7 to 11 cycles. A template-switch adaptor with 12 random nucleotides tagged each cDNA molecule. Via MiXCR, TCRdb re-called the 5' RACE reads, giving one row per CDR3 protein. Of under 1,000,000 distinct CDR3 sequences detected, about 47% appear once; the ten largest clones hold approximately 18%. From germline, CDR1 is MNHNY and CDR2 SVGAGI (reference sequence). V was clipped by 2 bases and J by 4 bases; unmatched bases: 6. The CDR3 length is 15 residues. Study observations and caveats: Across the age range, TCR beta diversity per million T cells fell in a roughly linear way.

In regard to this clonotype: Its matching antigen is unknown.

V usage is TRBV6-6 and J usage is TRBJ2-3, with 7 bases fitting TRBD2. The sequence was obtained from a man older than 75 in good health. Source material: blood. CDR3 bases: TGTGCCAGCAGTTACGCGGGAGCCCCTTCAGATACGCAGTATTTT. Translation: CASSYAGAPSDTQYF.